These 11 T cell receptor beta chains originate from one sample sequenced in a study of identical twins. TCRdb called the 5' RACE reads again in MiXCR, with one record for every CDR3 protein. The table lists 400,000 or so distinct CDR3 sequences, around 9% of them singletons. The source material was naive T cells sorted from blood. The receptors stem from a woman in her 50s in good health.

This clonotype was counted many times. This rearrangement joins TRBV12-3 or TRBV12-4 to TRBJ2-2; the match to TRBD2 covers 9 bases. The CDR3 spans 17 residues. Trimming took 1 base from V and 7 from J; bases not matched to a gene: 10. The CDR3 nucleotides are TGTGCCAGCAGTTTAGTGGCGGGAGGGCGAAGGAGCGGGGAGCTGTTTTTT. Translated: CASSLVAGGRRSGELFF.

This clonotype was detected a few times. The J gene is TRBJ2-6, the V gene TRBV25-1; a weak D match, TRBD2 (6 bases). V lost 4 bases, J lost 0 bases, and 16 bases lay in between. The CDR3 runs to 18 residues. Germline assignment: CDR1 MGHDK and CDR2 SYGVNS. As DNA, the CDR3 is TGTGCCAGCAGTGGTCACGGTGGAGGGGTCTCTGGGGCCAACGTCCTGACTTTC. This translates into CASSGHGGGVSGANVLTF.

The sample holds many counts of this clonotype. The CDR3 loop is CSVAVIDEQFF. The CDR3 bases are TGCAGCGTTGCGGTCATAGATGAGCAGTTCTTC. This chain joins TRBV29-1 and TRBJ2-1; the D is unclear. V dropped 4 bases and J dropped 8 bases, with 9 bases sitting between them. The V gene's germline CDR1 is SQVTM and CDR2 ANQGSEA. The CDR3 sequence is 11 residues long.

This chain connects TRBV27 to TRBJ2-3; 7 bases are shared with TRBD2. Germline CDR1 reads MNHEY; CDR2 reads SMNVEV (reference sequence). This CDR3 comprises 13 residues. The junction had 7 bases not matched to a gene; V was cut back by 8 bases and J by 5 bases. CDR3 sequence (DNA): TGTGCCAGCCGCCCGGGGGGAGTAGATACGCAGTATTTT. This translates into CASRPGGVDTQYF.

This clonotype was detected ten times or more. The rearrangement joins TRBV5-1 to TRBJ2-6; no reliable D call. Germline V gives CDR1 SGHRS, CDR2 YFSETQ. Trimming stripped 4 bases from V and 3 bases from J, with 11 bases between. The CDR3 is made up of 15 amino acids. CDR3 sequence reads: CASSPFLLGANVLTF. The CDR3 DNA reads as TGCGCCAGCAGCCCTTTTCTCCTTGGGGCCAACGTCCTGACTTTC.

This clonotype has a count of ten or more. V gene TRBV6-5 combines with J gene TRBJ2-1; D is ambiguous. This CDR3 is built from 16 residues. From germline, CDR1 is MNHEY and CDR2 SVGAGI. Trimming stripped 2 bases from V and 5 bases from J, with 16 bases between. The CDR3 DNA sequence: TGTGCCAGCAGTTACGAGGCCCCTAGTCAACACAATGAGCAGTTCTTC. Residues: CASSYEAPSQHNEQFF.

In its sample, this clonotype was seen many times. This chain joins TRBV6-5 and TRBJ2-7; D call uncertain. V was trimmed by 0 bases and J by 4 bases, leaving 13 bases between them. From germline, CDR1 is MNHEY and CDR2 SVGAGI. This CDR3 is 15 amino acids long. The CDR3 protein is CASSYSNGNSYEQYF. The CDR3 DNA reads as TGTGCCAGCAGTTACTCGAATGGGAACAGTTACGAGCAGTACTTC.

This chain uses TRBV20-1 with TRBJ2-3, with 10 bases identical to TRBD2. The CDR3 runs to 15 residues. After removal of 5 bases from V and 2 bases from J, the junction contained 7 bases not matched to a gene. In germline, CDR1 is DFQATT, CDR2 SNEGSKA (reference sequence). CDR3 sequence reads: CSAVPSGRTTDTQYF. CDR3 sequence (DNA): TGCAGTGCTGTTCCTAGCGGGAGAACCACAGATACGCAGTATTTT.

This clonotype showed up just a few times. The chain recombines TRBV24-1 with TRBJ2-4; D possibly matches TRBD1 or TRBD2 (5 bases each). V shed 2 bases and J shed 2 bases, with 6 bases lying between them. This CDR3 region has 14 residues. The germline V gene has CDR1 KGHDR and CDR2 SFDVKD. In nucleotides, the CDR3 is TGTGCCACCAGTGATTGGGGGACCAAAAACATTCAGTACTTC. It codes for CATSDWGTKNIQYF.

This clonotype was observed at least ten times. The genes are TRBV29-1 and TRBJ1-3; D might be TRBD1 (6 bases). Germline V gene sequence: CDR1 SQVTM, CDR2 ANQGSEA. This CDR3 contains 12 residues. V was trimmed by 7 bases and J by 3 bases, leaving 10 bases between them. CDR3 in amino acids: CSAAGVGNTIYF. The CDR3 nucleotides read TGCAGCGCTGCAGGGGTTGGAAACACCATATATTTT. Drawing the rest from reference TRBV29-1 and TRBJ1-3, the complete variable domain is SAVISQKPSRDICQRGTSLTIQCQVDSQVTMMFWYRQQPGQSLTLIATANQGSEATYESGFVIDKFPISRPNLTFSTLTVSNMSPEDSSIYLCSAAGVGNTIYFGEGSWLTVV.

This clonotype was seen repeatedly, ten times or more. The J gene is TRBJ2-1, the V gene TRBV10-3; D is undetermined. Germline assignment: CDR1 ENHRY and CDR2 SYGVKD. This CDR3 contains 12 residues. Trimming shortened V by 7 bases and J by 10 bases, and 14 bases separated the two germline ends. DNA of the CDR3: TGTGCCATCACTGATAGTTCGGTGGAGCAGTTCTTC. Residues: CAITDSSVEQFF.